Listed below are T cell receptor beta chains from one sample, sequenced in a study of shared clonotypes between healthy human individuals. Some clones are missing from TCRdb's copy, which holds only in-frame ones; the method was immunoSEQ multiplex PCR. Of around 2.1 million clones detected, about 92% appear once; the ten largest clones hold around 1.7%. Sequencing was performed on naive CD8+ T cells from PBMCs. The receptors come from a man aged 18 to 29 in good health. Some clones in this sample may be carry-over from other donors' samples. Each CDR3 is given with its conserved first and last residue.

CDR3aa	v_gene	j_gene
CATRGDGLAKNIQYF	TRBV16	TRBJ2-4
CASSMLRLNTEAFF	TRBV19	TRBJ1-1
CATSRERGNRGSNNEQFF	TRBV15	TRBJ2-1
CASITGRLNTEAFF	TRBV28	TRBJ1-1
CASSLTVRMNTEAFF	TRBV11-2	TRBJ1-1
CASSYSVRELFF	TRBV6-6	TRBJ2-2
CASSNRGGSYEQYF	TRBV28	TRBJ2-7
CASSSPRTTQETQYF	TRBV6-5	TRBJ2-5
CASSYSIGGNNEQFF	TRBV6-5	TRBJ2-1
CASSQGLAGTDTQYF	TRBV4-3	TRBJ2-3